The subject of this entry is one T cell receptor beta chain. Its antigen is unknown. Qualities for individual bases were not recorded, and no much larger clone is one base off. CDR1 and CDR2 (LGHDT, YNNKEL) derive from the germline V gene (reference sequence). Relative to germline, V is 5 bases shorter and J is 8 bases shorter, with 18 bases between their ends. Counted from cysteine to phenylalanine, this CDR3 has 14 amino acids. Just CDR3 DNA is preserved here, 42 bases in frame from base 1. The data belong to a study of T cell responses to AZD1222 COVID-19 vaccine (dated by TCRdb to the early 2020s). Notes on the research overall: AZD1222 recipients with second doses at about 4 weeks or about 12 weeks were pooled, because spike-specific TCR depth and breadth did not differ between schedules. TCR sequencing covered 233 trial participants: 200 to 220 given two doses of AZD1222 and some 25 given two doses of MenACWY control vaccine. Trial participants were enrolled by age into 18-55, 56-69 and 70-plus year subgroups, with approximately 150, 28 and 58 TCR-sequenced participants respectively. Overall results and qualifications from the work: Conclusions about previously exposed vaccinees are limited, since just 6 or 7 AZD1222 recipients were seropositive for SARS-CoV-2 at baseline. Reportedly, close to half of the unique spike-specific TCRs recognized epitopes lying outside the regions that are mutated in the B.1.351 and B.1.1.7 variants. Most participants were white British and females outnumbered males, and the authors suggested that clonal diversity may have been underestimated. Spike-specific TCR breadth and depth rose significantly after two AZD1222 doses compared with day 0 and with MenACWY recipients. Because no samples from the day 14 peak response were available, repertoires could be characterized only after the peak T cell response. The whole spike protein was spanned by vaccine-associated CD4 TCRs, and dominant responses were seen in regions 160-218 and 743-854. The 56-69-year group was small, and its depth increase did not reach significance, likely because of low power.

The CDR3 regions of human TCRbeta chains were analyzed by immunosequencing. The authors' pipeline ran thus. TCRs in the repertoires were compared against a reference library of SARS-CoV-2-specific TCRs that had been generated with the MIRA antigen-specificity platform. Breadth meant the fraction of unique TCRs that were SARS-CoV-2-associated, whereas depth meant the fraction of total T cells that were SARS-CoV-2-associated. Using the MIRA data, every spike-specific TCR was mapped to the spike region that the TCR reacted to and assigned to either a CD4 or a CD8 class. Log10-transformed breadth and depth values were compared by one-way ANOVA with Sidak's multiple comparisons tests. TCRdb carries this immuneACCESS record with in-frame sequences only. Its versions omit some clonotypes, under half of them owing to an unresolved V gene in the studies checked, with the rest unexplained. The DNA gave D and trimming, while V, J and clone size come from that table. Within this sample are approximately 85,000 clones, with 70% to 90% of them counted one time only. Together, the top ten hold 6% to 9% of the sample.

In the paper's terms, the time point label means: baseline before first vaccination. Vaccinee samples came from UK trials COV001 and COV002, including a single-blind randomized controlled phase 2/3 trial of AZD1222 (ChAdOx1 nCoV-19) in healthy adults. Trial participant PBMC samples were collected at day 0 and day 28 after the second dose for TCRbeta chain sequencing. The clonotype originates from an adult in good health. The source material was peripheral blood, sampled on day 0 of AZD1222 vaccination. The sequence joins TRBV3-1 (or the pseudogene TRBV3-2) to TRBJ1-2; the best D guess is TRBD1, with 6 bases matching. In nucleotide form, the sequence is TGTGCCAGCAGCTCCTCGGGGCAGGGGCAGGGCTACACCTTC. This yields the protein CASSSSGQGQGYTF.